This is a list of T cell receptor beta chains from one sample in a study of cytomegalovirus exposure and HLA in healthy donors. Sequencing used immunoSEQ multiplex PCR; TCRdb keeps in-frame clones, though not all of them. The sample carries approximately 300,000 clones, 86% recorded once. The specimen sequenced was PBMCs. These receptors were taken from a woman between 18 and 30 years old in good health and CMV-seronegative. Both conserved end residues are part of each CDR3. The D gene is left open where the match is weak. Not all rows give a size; the values are once, few, many and, for expanded clones, a class.

d_call | clone_size | j_call | v_call | cdr3_nt | cdr3_aa
TRBD1 | NA | TRBJ1-3 | TRBV7-9 | TGTGCCAGCAGCCCGGGGACAGGACAGGGAAACACCATATATTTT | CASSPGTGQGNTIYF
NA | NA | TRBJ2-1 | TRBV27 | TGTGCCAGCTCCTCCGAGAACAATGAGCAGTTCTTC | CASSSENNEQFF
NA | NA | TRBJ2-7 | TRBV28 | TGTGCCAGCAGTTCCCCAGACTACACCTCCTCCTACGAGCAGTACTTC | CASSSPDYTSSYEQYF
NA | once | TRBJ2-3 | TRBV29-1 | TGCAGCGTTGCATCTAGCTTGGGGGATACGCAGTATTTT | CSVASSLGDTQYF
TRBD2 | NA | TRBJ2-1 | TRBV11-2 | TGTGCCAGCAGCCGTCCGGGACTAGCGGAATACAATGAGCAGTTCTTC | CASSRPGLAEYNEQFF
NA | NA | TRBJ2-5 | TRBV9 | TGTGCCAGCAGCCTAACTCCGGACTCTCGGGAGACCCAGTACTTC | CASSLTPDSRETQYF
TRBD1 | NA | TRBJ1-2 | TRBV6-5 | TGTGCCAGCAGCGCGGACAGGGGTTATGGCTACACCTTC | CASSADRGYGYTF
NA | few | TRBJ2-2 | TRBV9 | TGTGCCAGCAGCGTAGTTGAGGCCGGGGAGCTGTTTTTT | CASSVVEAGELFF
TRBD1 | NA | TRBJ2-7 | TRBV6-5 | TGTGCCAGCAGTTACTCGACCCTGGACAGGGCCTACGAGCAGTACTTC | CASSYSTLDRAYEQYF
NA | few | TRBJ1-5 | TRBV11-2 | TGTGCCAGCAGCTTAGCAGGGAGCAATCAGCCCCAGCATTTT | CASSLAGSNQPQHF
TRBD2 | NA | TRBJ2-7 | TRBV6-5 | TGTGCCAGCAGTCCCCTAGCGGGAGGGGGGGAGCAGTACTTC | CASSPLAGGGEQYF
TRBD2 | NA | TRBJ2-7 | TRBV29-1 | TGCAGCGTTGAAGATCCCCTAGCGGGACACGAGCAGTACTTC | CSVEDPLAGHEQYF
TRBD1 | NA | TRBJ1-2 | TRBV7-9 | TGTGCCAGCAGCTTATCCGGGACAGGGTATGGCTACACCTTC | CASSLSGTGYGYTF
NA | NA | TRBJ2-3 | TRBV29-1 | TGCAGCGTCGAACAGGGCTGGGAAGATACGCAGTATTTT | CSVEQGWEDTQYF
NA | once | TRBJ1-1 | TRBV27 | TGTGCCAGCAGTAGATACACAGGACCCGCAGCTTTCTTT | CASSRYTGPAAFF
TRBD2 | NA | TRBJ2-5 | TRBV5-5 | TGTGCCAGCAGCTCGGGGGGGCAGGGGCCCCAAGAGACCCAGTACTTC | CASSSGGQGPQETQYF
TRBD2 | NA | TRBJ2-1 | TRBV7-2 | TGTGCCAGCAGCCAGGCTAGCGGGAGCTCCTACAATGAGCAGTTCTTC | CASSQASGSSYNEQFF
NA | NA | TRBJ1-4 | TRBV5-1 | TGCGCCAGCAGCTTTAATGGTAGGGAGGACGAAAAACTGTTTTTT | CASSFNGREDEKLFF
TRBD1 | NA | TRBJ2-3 | TRBV27 | TGTGCCAGCAGGACAGGGTCAGATACGCAGTATTTT | CASRTGSDTQYF
NA | NA | TRBJ2-1 | TRBV11-3 | TGTGCCAGCAGCTACGGGTACTCCTACAATGAGCAGTTCTTC | CASSYGYSYNEQFF
NA | NA | TRBJ1-4 | TRBV12-2 | TGTGCAAGTCGCCCCCGGGACAGGGCTCGTTGGGAAAAACTGTTTTTT | CASRPRDRARWEKLFF
TRBD1 | NA | TRBJ2-7 | TRBV5-6 | TGTGCCAGCAGCTCTACAGGGGGCAGCTCCTACGAGCAGTACTTC | CASSSTGGSSYEQYF
NA | NA | TRBJ2-1 | TRBV4-2 | TGTGCCAGCAGCCGACGGTCGGGGGAGGTTGGAAGTGAGCAGTTCTTC | CASSRRSGEVGSEQFF
NA | NA | TRBJ2-7 | TRBV5-1 | TGCGCCAGCAGCTGGGCCCTAGCGCAGTCGTCCGAGCAGTACTTC | CASSWALAQSSEQYF
NA | NA | TRBJ2-1 | TRBV11-2 | TGTGCCAGCAGCCCGATACAACTAGACCTCAATGAGCAGTTCTTC | CASSPIQLDLNEQFF
TRBD1 | NA | TRBJ1-2 | TRBV28 | TGTGCCAGCAGTTTAGCACCTTTGGGACAGGGCGACTATGGCTACACCTTC | CASSLAPLGQGDYGYTF
NA | NA | TRBJ2-1 | TRBV19 | TGTGCCAGTAGCCCCCTGGACTGGAGCAATGAGCAGTTCTTC | CASSPLDWSNEQFF
NA | NA | TRBJ2-7 | TRBV28 | TGTGCCAGCAGTTTAGGTGGAGGGGTTATCTACGAGCAGTACTTC | CASSLGGGVIYEQYF
TRBD1 | NA | TRBJ2-7 | TRBV6-6 | TGTGCCAGCAGTTACAGGGGACAGTCTTACGAGCAGTACTTC | CASSYRGQSYEQYF
TRBD2 | NA | TRBJ2-2 | TRBV6-6 | TGTGCCAGCAGTTCGGCGGGAGAAGTCACCGGGGAGCTGTTTTTT | CASSSAGEVTGELFF
TRBD1 | NA | TRBJ2-2 | TRBV27 | TGTGCCAGCAGTCACGGACAGGGGGCGGACACCGGGGAGCTGTTTTTT | CASSHGQGADTGELFF
TRBD2 | NA | TRBJ2-7 | TRBV19 | TGTGCCAGGGGAGGAGCGGGACTATACGAGCAGTACTTC | CARGGAGLYEQYF
TRBD1 | NA | TRBJ1-3 | TRBV28 | TGTGCCAGCAGTTTGGGGACAGGACCCTCTGGAAACACCATATATTTT | CASSLGTGPSGNTIYF
NA | NA | TRBJ2-5 | TRBV4-3 | TGCGCCAGCAGCCAAGATGGGGCAGGAGGGGAGACCCAGTACTTC | CASSQDGAGGETQYF
NA | NA | TRBJ1-1 | TRBV6-5 | TGTGCCAGCAGTTACGGGGGCAGGTTGAACACTGAAGCTTTCTTT | CASSYGGRLNTEAFF
NA | NA | TRBJ2-7 | TRBV7-9 | TGTGCCAGCAGTCAGCTACTAGGCCGGTCGAGCTCCTACGAGCAGTACTTC | CASSQLLGRSSSYEQYF
TRBD2 | NA | TRBJ2-5 | TRBV5-6 | TGTGCCAGCAGTCGGCGGGGGGAAGAGACCCAGTACTTC | CASSRRGEETQYF
TRBD2 | NA | TRBJ2-1 | TRBV5-1 | TGCGCCAGCAGCGAGACTAGCGGGGCTTACAATGAGCAGTTCTTC | CASSETSGAYNEQFF
TRBD2 | NA | TRBJ2-7 | TRBV6-5 | TGTGCCAGCACGGGACTAGCGGGAGGGGAGCAGTACTTC | CASTGLAGGEQYF
TRBD1 | NA | TRBJ1-2 | TRBV7-9 | TGTGCCAGCAGCCTACAAGCTGACAGGGCCAACTATGGCTACACCTTC | CASSLQADRANYGYTF
NA | NA | TRBJ1-2 | TRBV27 | TGTGCCAGCAGTAAGGGGATCCCTAACTATGGCTACACCTTC | CASSKGIPNYGYTF
NA | NA | TRBJ2-2 | TRBV25-1 | TGTGCCAGCAGTGAATCCCTGATCGGGACCGGGGAGCTGTTTTTT | CASSESLIGTGELFF
TRBD2 | NA | TRBJ2-7 | TRBV28 | TGTGCCAGCAGTTCCCCGACCGGGACTAGCGGGCAAGAGCAGTACTTC | CASSSPTGTSGQEQYF
NA | NA | TRBJ1-1 | TRBV6-5 | TGTGCCAGCAGTTACTCGGAGACCGCCAACACTGAAGCTTTCTTT | CASSYSETANTEAFF
NA | once | TRBJ2-5 | TRBV11-2 | TGTGCCAGCAGCTTAGGGCTAGAAGAGACCCAGTACTTC | CASSLGLEETQYF
TRBD1 | NA | TRBJ2-3 | TRBV9 | TGTGCCAGCAGTAGGGGGCCCCCTGGCACAGATACGCAGTATTTT | CASSRGPPGTDTQYF
NA | NA | TRBJ1-3 | TRBV19 | TGTGCCAGTACCCAAAACTCTGGAAACACCATATATTTT | CASTQNSGNTIYF
NA | NA | TRBJ1-2 | TRBV6-1 | TGTGCCAGCAGTGAAGGAGAGGGTACGGATGGCTACACCTTC | CASSEGEGTDGYTF
TRBD1 | NA | TRBJ2-7 | TRBV27 | TGTGCCAGCAGTCCTTCGACAGGGATCCTCTCCTACGAGCAGTACTTC | CASSPSTGILSYEQYF
TRBD2 | NA | TRBJ2-1 | TRBV19 | TGTGCCAGTAGGGGAGCGGGAGGGCCCGGCAATGAGCAGTTCTTC | CASRGAGGPGNEQFF
NA | once | TRBJ1-1 | TRBV12-5 | TGTGCTAGTGGTTTAGACACGCAGAACACTGAAGCTTTCTTT | CASGLDTQNTEAFF
TRBD1 | NA | TRBJ2-2 | TRBV5-6 | TGTGCCAGCAGCTTTCTTGGGACAGGGGACACCGGGGAGCTGTTTTTT | CASSFLGTGDTGELFF
TRBD2 | once | TRBJ2-3 | TRBV6-9 | TGTGCCAGCAGTAGCGGGATAGGGGCAGATACGCAGTATTTT | CASSSGIGADTQYF
NA | NA | TRBJ2-3 | TRBV9 | TGTGCCAGCAGCGCCGGGACACGTCGTACAGATACGCAGTATTTT | CASSAGTRRTDTQYF